Reported below is one TCR beta chain. Its matching antigen is unknown. CD45RO negativity and positive selection for CCR7 defined naive CD8 cells, a population that excluded terminally differentiated effector memory CD45RA+ cells. The J segment lost 1 base and the V segment lost 2 bases, leaving 7 bases of the junction unmatched. The CDR3 extends over 16 amino acids. Per the germline V gene, CDR1 is MNHNS and CDR2 is SASEGT. This specimen comes from a study of shared clonotypes between healthy human individuals. Study findings and constraints: Enrolling few donors narrowed the genetic and exposure-history diversity that was represented. Non-shared clonotypes were found to have lower generation probabilities than the clonotypes that were shared by all four of the sorted-subset donors.

In the original processing: Sequence data from immunoSEQ were junction-only and lacked quality scores; consequently, filtering differed. Measured with immunoSEQ multiplex PCR; TCRdb has only the in-frame clones, and not every one. V, J and clone size are those of that table, while D and trimming were read from the DNA. The sample records around 700,000 clones, about 90% being singletons. This chain connects TRBV6-1 to TRBJ2-7; the match to TRBD1 covers 8 bases. This sequence was found in a man aged 25 to 45 in good health. Sequencing was performed on naive CD8+ T cells sorted from blood. The CDR3, as DNA: TGTGCCAGCAGTGAACCTCTCGGGACAGGTTCCTACGAGCAGTACTTC. This encodes CASSEPLGTGSYEQYF.